This paragraph reports one T cell receptor beta chain. Other DNA sequences of this sample code for an identical CDR3. This sample was included in a study of blood T cell repertoires in COVID-19. The method was immunoSEQ multiplex PCR; TCRdb's version includes in-frame clones alone and lacks a portion of them. The table records roughly 100,000 clones, approximately 79% of them present only once. V shed 0 bases, J shed 3 bases, and the junction held 1 base outside the gene matches. CDR1 is KGHSH and CDR2 is LQKENI in the germline V gene. CDR3 length equals 14 residues. The chain combines TRBV18 with TRBJ2-5, with 7 bases matching TRBD1. Specimen: peripheral blood. This clonotype was sampled from a woman older than 75 with active or convalescent COVID-19. The CDR3 spells CASSPPGTEETQYF. The DNA for the CDR3 is TGTGCCAGCTCACCACCCGGGACAGAAGAGACCCAGTACTTC.